Here is one TCR beta chain with its context. This clonotype qualifies as medium-sized (0.01 to 0.1%). Its antigen is unknown. Base qualities are not recorded, but no much larger clone differs from it by a single base. V and J are trimmed by 5 bases and 1 base, and the gene matches miss 2 bases of the junction. There are 15 amino acids in the CDR3, from cysteine to phenylalanine inclusive. The retained sequence is limited to the CDR3, 45 bases, with the frame set at the first base. Via the germline V gene, CDR1 is SGHVS and CDR2 FQNEAQ. This record belongs to a study of early T cells in non-severe SARS-CoV-2 infection (dated by TCRdb to the early 2020s). In the study overall: Because TCR sequencing was done on bulk RNA from unsorted whole blood, the alpha and beta chains could not be paired.

This was a case-control study nested in a cohort of healthcare workers in London, UK, who had nasopharyngeal swab PCR tests and blood samples taken every week. Healthcare workers were recruited during the week of the UK lockdown, between 23 and 31 March 2020, and followed weekly for up to roughly 16 weeks. Points the paper makes about the study in general: VDJdb matching was skewed toward anti-spike CD8 responses, so virus-specific expansions were likely underestimated and private and CD4 specificities were missed.

Library preparation employed 5' RACE. Sequencing was carried out with a NextSeq 500. The TCR library protocol attached unique molecular identifiers to individual cDNA molecules to correct for sequencing error and PCR bias. Both TCR alpha and beta chains were sequenced, and tight co-correlation was observed between alpha and beta sequence abundances in each sample. The authors' pipeline ran thus. Decombinator V4 was used to perform V gene, J gene and CDR3 annotation of TCR sequences. Expanded TCRs were defined as changing significantly between any two time points under a Poisson model with p below 0.0001. Abundances of TCRs were expressed as counts per million after normalisation to the total number of TCRs sequenced in each sample. MAIT TCRs were defined by TRAV1-2 paired with TRAJ12, TRAJ20 or TRAJ33, and iNKT TCRs by TRAV10 paired with TRAJ18. VDJdb, accessed 1 November 2021, was searched for CMV, EBV and SARS-CoV-2 annotated TCRs, excluding TCRs annotated for multiple antigens. TCRdb redid the processing of the public reads, applying fastp at Q25 and MiXCR, and retained in-frame beta chains. Under each unique CDR3 protein, matching rows form one entry showing the most common genes and DNA. The V and J calls shown here were made by TCRdb, not taken from the authors' results. The sample profile shows roughly 28,000 distinct CDR3 sequences; about 5% of them were found once. The ten largest clones represent 5% to 5.5% of the sample.

The sample comprised whole blood. The sequence derives from an adult who was a healthcare worker with PCR-confirmed SARS-CoV-2 infection or an uninfected control (not recorded which). This chain joins TRBV7-8 to TRBJ2-2; 9 nucleotides in the junction match TRBD2. The base sequence is TGTGCCAGCAGCCCTAGCGGGGTGAACACCGGGGAGCTGTTTTTT. This sequence encodes CASSPSGVNTGELFF.